Each of the 22 T cell receptor beta chains below was sequenced from the same sample in a study of cytomegalovirus exposure and HLA in healthy donors. The PCR was carried out with 60 Vbeta primers and 13 Jbeta primers. Assay: immunoSEQ multiplex PCR; the TCRdb copy retains only in-frame clones and omits some. Of 120,000 or so clones in the sample, over 65% were seen once. Sequencing was performed on PBMCs. The receptors derive from a man aged 25-45 years in good health and CMV-seronegative.

This clone came up once. The rearrangement joins TRBV29-1 to TRBJ2-5, with 10 bases matching TRBD2. This CDR3 contains 16 residues. V lost 0 bases and J lost 6; bases outside the gene matches: 10. Per the germline V gene, CDR1 is SQVTM and CDR2 is ANQGSEA. The CDR3 DNA reads TGCAGCGTTGAAGATCCGCTAGCGGGAGTTATTAAGACCCAGTACTTC. This encodes CSVEDPLAGVIKTQYF.

As to this clone: Within the sample, other DNA sequences also encode this same CDR3. The chain joins TRBV7-9 to TRBJ1-5; unclear D gene. There are 14 residues in the CDR3. Germline V gene lookup returns CDR1 SEHNR and CDR2 FQNEAQ (reference sequence). V lost 2 bases and J 0 bases, leaving 5 bases between the germline ends. The CDR3 bases are TGTGCCAGCAGCTTAACGGGTAGCAATCAGCCCCAGCATTTT. Amino acid sequence: CASSLTGSNQPQHF.

The chain employs TRBV27 and TRBJ2-7, with 9 bases matching TRBD2. The CDR3 runs to 16 residues. From germline, CDR1 is MNHEY and CDR2 SMNVEV (reference sequence). The junction had 12 bases not matched to a gene; V was cut back by 4 bases and J by 5 bases. In DNA form, the CDR3 reads TGTGCCAGCAGTTCCGGCCGGCTAGCGGGAATTAACGAGCAGTACTTC. This codes for CASSSGRLAGINEQYF.

The CDR3 sequence: CASSPRGGAGETQYF. CDR3 DNA sequence: TGTGCCAGCAGCCCCCGAGGGGGGGCGGGGGAGACCCAGTACTTC. The chain recombines TRBV7-6 with TRBJ2-5, with D perhaps matching TRBD2 (7 bases). This CDR3 has 15 residues. Germline CDR1 is SGHVS and CDR2 is FNYEAQ. Trimming left V 5 bases short and J 5 bases short, with 18 bases between.

V gene TRBV30 combines with J gene TRBJ2-7, with D unresolved. The CDR3 spans 12 residues. V was clipped by 4 bases and J by 9 bases, with 16 bases between them. Germline CDR1 reads GTSNPN; CDR2 reads SVGIG (reference sequence). CDR3: CAWTRSDEVQYF. The CDR3, as DNA: TGTGCCTGGACCCGTTCAGATGAGGTGCAGTACTTC. Combining the CDR3 with reference TRBV30 and TRBJ2-7 gives the whole variable domain SQTIHQWPATLVQPVGSPLSLECTVEGTSNPNLYWYRQAAGRGLQLLFYSVGIGQISSEVPQNLSASRPQDRQFILSSKKLLLSDSGFYLCAWTRSDEVQYFGPGTRLTVT.

The V call is TRBV5-1, the J call TRBJ2-2; 10 positions agree with TRBD1. CDR3 size: 15 residues. Germline V lookup: CDR1 SGHRS, CDR2 YFSETQ. The V gene end was trimmed by 4 bases and the J gene end by 4 bases; junction bases not matched to a gene: 4. The CDR3 coding sequence is TGCGCCAGCAGCCCTGGGACAGGGGTCACCGGGGAGCTGTTTTTT. It encodes CASSPGTGVTGELFF. The whole variable domain, filled in from reference TRBV5-1 and TRBJ2-2, reads KAGVTQTPRYLIKTRGQQVTLSCSPISGHRSVSWYQQTPGQGLQFLFEYFSETQRNKGNFPGRFSGRQFSNSRSEMNVSTLELGDSALYLCASSPGTGVTGELFFGEGSRLTVL.

The rearrangement uses TRBV10-3 and TRBJ2-7, with D possibly matching TRBD2 (5 bases). CDR3 length: 14 amino acids. Germline loops: CDR1 ENHRY, CDR2 SYGVKD. V was trimmed by 6 bases and J by 7 bases, leaving 19 bases between them. The CDR3 region is CAIRDPGNLWEQYF. As DNA, the CDR3 is TGTGCCATCAGAGACCCGGGAAACCTCTGGGAGCAGTACTTC.

The rearrangement uses TRBV11-2 and TRBJ2-3, with TRBD1 matching 7 bases. The germline gives CDR1 SGHAT, CDR2 FQNNGV. The junction had 10 bases not matched to a gene; V was cut back by 3 bases and J by 1 base. The CDR3 loop spans 17 amino acids. The CDR3 DNA reads as TGTGCCAGCAGCTTGTCAACGACAGGGCGAGGCACAGATACGCAGTATTTT. Residues: CASSLSTTGRGTDTQYF.

The rearrangement joins TRBV7-9 to TRBJ1-3; TRBD1 agrees at 9 bases. In germline, CDR1 is SEHNR, CDR2 FQNEAQ (reference sequence). V was pared by 0 bases and J by 4 bases, with 4 bases of the junction left unmatched. This CDR3 is built from 16 residues. CDR3 protein: CASSLAGTGQGNTIYF. The CDR3 coding sequence is TGTGCCAGCAGCTTAGCAGGGACAGGGCAAGGAAACACCATATATTTT.

The chain couples TRBV7-2 to TRBJ1-1; 10 nucleotides agree with TRBD1. With V trimmed by 6 bases and J by 2 bases, 12 bases remained unmatched. Germline CDR1 is SGHTA and CDR2 is FQGNSA. This CDR3 is 17 amino acids long. The chain's CDR3 is CASRATGQGFRNTEAFF. CDR3 sequence (DNA): TGTGCCAGCAGGGCCACGGGACAGGGGTTTAGAAACACTGAAGCTTTCTTT.

J is TRBJ2-1 and V is TRBV9; D may be TRBD2 (6 bases). Germline V gene lookup returns CDR1 SGDLS and CDR2 YYNGEE. The ends were cut back, 0 bases at V and 8 bases at J, with 15 bases in the middle. The CDR3 has 15 amino acids. CDR3 residues: CASSVASGVFYEQFF. CDR3 DNA sequence: TGTGCCAGCAGCGTAGCCTCGGGGGTCTTCTATGAGCAGTTCTTC.

The rearrangement joins TRBV18 to TRBJ1-1; TRBD1 matches at 11 bases. The trim removed 2 bases at V and 0 bases at J, leaving 5 bases unmatched. This CDR3 has 17 amino acids. Per germline, CDR1 KGHSH and CDR2 LQKENI. The CDR3 loop is CASSPGTGGFMNTEAFF. The CDR3 nucleotides are TGTGCCAGCTCACCAGGGACAGGGGGATTTATGAACACTGAAGCTTTCTTT.

Only one count was recorded for this clone. The chain uses TRBV20-1 and TRBJ2-7, with D unresolved. The length of the CDR3 is 11 residues. Trimming took 3 bases from V and 4 from J, leaving 7 bases between them. Germline V gives CDR1 DFQATT, CDR2 SNEGSKA (reference sequence). As DNA, the CDR3 is TGCAGTGCTAGTGAGGTTTACGAGCAGTACTTC. It yields the protein CSASEVYEQYF.

This clone was seen once. The chain carries TRBV28 and TRBJ1-2; 8 nucleotides line up with TRBD1. V was clipped by 8 bases and J by 4 bases; unmatched bases: 15. CDR1 and CDR2 (germline): MDHEN, SYDVKM. The CDR3 spans 16 residues. CDR3 region: CASGSQGAGIIYGYTF. CDR3 nucleotides: TGTGCCAGCGGGTCCCAGGGGGCAGGAATCATCTATGGCTACACCTTC.

This clone appeared a single time. The V gene is TRBV6-1, the J gene TRBJ2-3; the D gene is possibly TRBD1 (6 bases). The CDR3 loop spans 17 amino acids. V dropped 4 bases and J dropped 5 bases, with 22 bases sitting between them. Germline CDR1 is MNHNS and CDR2 is SASEGT. CDR3 DNA: TGTGCCAGCAGTGTCAGAAGCCAGGGGCGGCTAGAAGATACGCAGTATTTT. The encoded protein is CASSVRSQGRLEDTQYF.

The V gene is TRBV6-6, the J gene TRBJ1-5; 8 nucleotides agree with TRBD1. CDR3 length: 16 residues. V gave up 6 bases and J gave up 1 base; unmatched junction bases: 8. CDR1 and CDR2 from the germline V gene are MNHNY and SVGAGI (reference sequence). The chain's CDR3 is CASSQGAGWSNQPQHF. The CDR3 bases are TGTGCCAGCAGCCAGGGGGCAGGGTGGAGCAATCAGCCCCAGCATTTT.

The chain uses TRBV30 and TRBJ1-1, with D unresolved. Trimming took 0 bases from V and 2 from J, leaving 7 bases between them. CDR1 GTSNPN and CDR2 SVGIG come from the germline V gene (reference sequence). The CDR3 has 13 residues. The CDR3 loop is CAWSVTPNTEAFF. For the CDR3, the DNA is TGTGCCTGGAGTGTGACACCAAACACTGAAGCTTTCTTT. The full variable domain, in which reference TRBV30 and TRBJ1-1 provide the parts outside the CDR3, is SQTIHQWPATLVQPVGSPLSLECTVEGTSNPNLYWYRQAAGRGLQLLFYSVGIGQISSEVPQNLSASRPQDRQFILSSKKLLLSDSGFYLCAWSVTPNTEAFFGQGTRLTVV.

This clone was counted a few times. V usage is TRBV4-1 and J usage is TRBJ1-1, with D hard to call. Germline lookup yields CDR1 MGHRA and CDR2 YSYEKL. V was clipped by 0 bases and J by 0 bases, with 17 bases between them. The CDR3 length is 18 residues. CDR3 nucleotides: TGCGCCAGCAGCCAAGATGCTCTTGAGATTACGTTGAACACTGAAGCTTTCTTT. The encoded protein is CASSQDALEITLNTEAFF.

The V and J genes are TRBV28 and TRBJ1-4; weak D call: TRBD1 (5 bases). Trimming took off 3 bases at V and 0 bases at J, with 8 bases between the two ends. This CDR3 is built from 15 residues. Germline CDR1 is MDHEN and CDR2 is SYDVKM. CDR3 DNA sequence: TGTGCCAGCAGTTTGCCAGGGACAACTAATGAAAAACTGTTTTTT. This encodes CASSLPGTTNEKLFF.

The chain couples TRBV11-1 to TRBJ2-2; weak D call: TRBD2 (6 bases). Germline CDR1 is SGHAT and CDR2 is FQDESV (reference sequence). The CDR3 length is 16 residues. V gave up 4 bases and J gave up 1 base, with 13 bases separating them. CDR3 sequence reads: CASSSGGSRNTGELFF. DNA of the CDR3: TGTGCCAGCAGCTCTGGGGGGTCGAGGAACACCGGGGAGCTGTTTTTT.

The J gene is TRBJ1-4, the V gene TRBV7-9, with 8 bases fitting TRBD1. Looked up from germline, CDR1 is SEHNR and CDR2 is FQNEAQ (reference sequence). The V and J ends lost 5 bases and 8 bases, in that order; junction bases with no gene match: 13. There are 16 residues in the CDR3. CDR3 nucleotides: TGTGCCAGCAGCCCTGGGACAGGCCATAGGAGGGAAAAACTGTTTTTT. Protein sequence: CASSPGTGHRREKLFF.

This chain connects TRBV9 to TRBJ2-1; perhaps TRBD2 as D (6 bases). Trimming stripped 4 bases from V and 7 bases from J, with 12 bases between. Per germline, CDR1 SGDLS and CDR2 YYNGEE. The CDR3 sequence is 13 residues long. CDR3 in DNA: TGTGCCAGCAGCTTGGGACTTCCAAATGAGCAGTTCTTC. Protein sequence: CASSLGLPNEQFF.